This T cell receptor beta chain came from a study of cytomegalovirus exposure and HLA in healthy donors. On this clone itself: No antigen is known for it.

The study ran its PCR with 60 Vbeta and 13 Jbeta primers. Clones were sequenced by immunoSEQ multiplex PCR, and TCRdb holds only the in-frame ones, with some missing. In the table there are 60,000 to 70,000 clones, around 77% of which are singletons. Study-wide results and limits: Compared with the approximately 700-donor mean, an Asian-associated ancestry cluster reportedly had fewer N-insertions, according to a later analysis. CMV serostatus was the sole immune exposure information available. Evidence from a later analysis indicated that most CMV-associated TCR beta chains looked HLA-restricted.

The length of the CDR3 is 13 residues. Trimming stripped 1 base from V and 7 bases from J, with 13 bases between. Looked up from germline, CDR1 is GTSNPN and CDR2 is SVGIG (reference sequence). The sample comprised PBMCs. The V gene is TRBV30, the J gene TRBJ1-2; a possible D gene is TRBD1 (6 bases). This receptor was taken from a male donor in good health and CMV-seropositive. CDR3 DNA sequence: TGTGCCTGGAGTGGGACAGACGGTAGTGGCTACACCTTC. Protein sequence: CAWSGTDGSGYTF.